This TCR beta chain was identified in a study of CD8 T cells in Susac syndrome. Overall study findings and caveats: As the study acknowledged, the number of individuals in its TCR sequencing and HLA analysis was relatively small.

Negative isolation yielded the CD8+ and CD4+ T cells, while FACS enriched the TEMRA cells. The authors reverse transcribed about 0.5 to 1 ug RNA with random hexamers. TCRdb re-called the immunoSEQ multiplex PCR reads with MiXCR, one entry per CDR3 protein. Seen here are 150,000 to 180,000 distinct CDR3 sequences, about 94% observed once, and the top ten hold 0.2% to 0.25%. With regard to this clonotype: What it binds is not known.

CDR3 length: 12 amino acids. Germline V CDR1 and CDR2: SGDLS, YYNGEE. Between the trimmed V and J ends, which lost 4 bases and 5 bases, there was a span of 6 bases. Sequencing input: CD8+ T cells from PBMCs. The chain employs TRBV9 and TRBJ2-2; D gene unclear. This clonotype originated in a human donor with multiple sclerosis. The CDR3 nucleotides are TGTGCCAGCAGCCCTAGGACCGGGGAGCTGTTTTTT. It specifies CASSPRTGELFF.